This T cell receptor beta chain is from a study of T cells in Graves' hyperthyroidism and ophthalmopathy. As for the study in general: Sampling of peripheral blood happened at initial diagnosis, prior to any treatment. General study findings and limits: A median approximately 6.5 months before onset, the model predicted ophthalmopathy.

It was 8 to 10 ml of fresh peripheral blood that supplied the PBMCs. The source material, RNA transcripts, was used to amplify TCR beta CDR3 regions. The TCR CDR3 was amplified in a first-round RT-PCR using the HTBI primer set. TCRdb re-called the multiplex PCR reads with MiXCR, one entry per CDR3 protein. Of 300,000 to 400,000 distinct CDR3 sequences detected, less than 20% appear once; the ten largest clones hold 40%. About this clonotype itself: Its specificity is unknown. This could be a read error, since a much larger clone is one nucleotide away.

CDR3 size: 15 residues. Germline V lookup: CDR1 SNHLY, CDR2 FYNNEI. The V and J ends lost 3 bases and 0 bases respectively, with 9 bases between them. The sample taken for sequencing was blood. V usage is TRBV2 and J usage is TRBJ1-3, with D tentatively TRBD1 (6 bases). This clonotype was sampled from a man between 18 and 35 years old with Graves' ophthalmopathy. The CDR3 nucleotides are TGTGCCAGCAGTGAGAACAGGGCCTCTGGAAACACCATATATTTT. Amino acid sequence: CASSENRASGNTIYF.